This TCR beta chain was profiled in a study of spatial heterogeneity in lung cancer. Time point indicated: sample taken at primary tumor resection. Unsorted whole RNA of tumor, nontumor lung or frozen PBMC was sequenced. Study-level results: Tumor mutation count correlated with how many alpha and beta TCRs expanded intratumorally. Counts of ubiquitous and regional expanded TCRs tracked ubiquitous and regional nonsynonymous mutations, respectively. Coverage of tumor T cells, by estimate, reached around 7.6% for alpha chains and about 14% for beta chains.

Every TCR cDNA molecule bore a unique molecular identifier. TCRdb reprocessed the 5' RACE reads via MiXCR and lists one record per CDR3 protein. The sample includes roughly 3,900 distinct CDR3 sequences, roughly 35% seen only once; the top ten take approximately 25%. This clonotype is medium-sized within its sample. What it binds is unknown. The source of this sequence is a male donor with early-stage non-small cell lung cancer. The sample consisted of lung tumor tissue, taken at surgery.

The CDR3 is CASSRAHNEQFF. In nucleotides, the CDR3 is TGTGCCAGCAGCCGTGCCCACAATGAGCAGTTCTTC. The chain is built from TRBV3-1 and TRBJ2-1; D remains unclear. This CDR3 has 12 amino acids. The germline V gene has CDR1 LGHDT and CDR2 YNNKEL (reference sequence). Trimming left V 4 bases short and J 5 bases short, with 6 bases between.